What follows are 22 T cell receptor beta chains derived from one specimen sequenced in a study of T cell changes during pregnancy in multiple sclerosis. Assay used: immunoSEQ multiplex PCR; TCRdb lists only in-frame clones, some missing. Of 130,000 or so clones listed, less than 97% are singletons. Sequencing was performed on peripheral blood, taken after pregnancy. The receptors were sampled from a female donor with multiple sclerosis, enrolled in a pregnancy study.

The rearrangement joins TRBV29-1 to TRBJ1-2, with unresolved D. The CDR3 is 11 residues long. V was clipped by 0 bases and J by 8 bases, with 7 bases between them. Looked up from germline, CDR1 is SQVTM and CDR2 is ANQGSEA. The CDR3 nucleotides are TGCAGCGTTGAAGATCAGAGGGGCTACACCTTC. Its translation is CSVEDQRGYTF.

This sequence joins TRBV2 and TRBJ1-5; a possible D gene is TRBD1 (6 bases). Trimming removed 7 bases at V and 5 bases at J, with 9 bases between. CDR3 length equals 12 residues. Germline V CDR1 and CDR2: SNHLY, FYNNEI. The chain's CDR3 is CASTAGDQPQHF. Here the CDR3 DNA reads TGTGCCAGCACGGCAGGGGATCAGCCCCAGCATTTT.

The V and J genes are TRBV27 and TRBJ1-5, with 8 positions matching TRBD1. Germline CDR1 reads MNHEY; CDR2 reads SMNVEV (reference sequence). There are 14 residues in the CDR3. Unmatched junction bases numbered 8, after V lost 6 bases and J lost 7 bases. For the CDR3, the DNA is TGTGCCAGCAGCCCGGACAGGGCTGGGCAGCCCCAGCATTTT. It specifies CASSPDRAGQPQHF.

The chain has TRBV5-4 and TRBJ2-1; D possibly corresponds to TRBD2 (7 bases). From germline, CDR1 is SGHNT and CDR2 YYREEE (reference sequence). The CDR3 runs 16 residues. Trimming stripped 4 bases from V and 5 bases from J, with 19 bases between. The CDR3 sequence: CASSMGGGSPNNEQFF. Here the CDR3 DNA reads TGTGCCAGCAGCATGGGGGGCGGGAGTCCCAACAATGAGCAGTTCTTC.

The V gene is TRBV19, the J gene TRBJ1-1; D remains unclear. This CDR3 region has 15 residues. Germline-derived CDR1 and CDR2 are LNHDA and SQIVND (reference sequence). The germline V and J ends were trimmed by 4 bases and 0 bases, with 12 bases remaining between them. CDR3 region: CASSTQTAMNTEAFF. The CDR3, as DNA: TGTGCCAGTAGTACCCAAACAGCAATGAACACTGAAGCTTTCTTT.

V usage is TRBV19 and J usage is TRBJ2-7, with TRBD1 matching 10 bases. The CDR3 sequence is 14 residues long. Per the germline V gene, CDR1 is LNHDA and CDR2 is SQIVND (reference sequence). J was trimmed by 3 bases and V by 6 bases; bases with no gene match: 5. This chain's CDR3 is CASSPGTGDYEQYF. The CDR3 DNA reads TGTGCCAGTAGCCCAGGGACAGGGGACTACGAGCAGTACTTC.

Here the CDR3 DNA reads TGTGCCAGCAGTGATACGGCGGGAGGGCTGTACAATGAGCAGTTCTTC. This sequence encodes CASSDTAGGLYNEQFF. The chain uses TRBV25-1 and TRBJ2-1, with 9 bases matching TRBD2. The trim removed 3 bases at V and 4 bases at J, leaving 7 bases unmatched. The CDR3 extends over 16 amino acids. Germline V gene lookup returns CDR1 MGHDK and CDR2 SYGVNS.

J is TRBJ2-7 and V is TRBV7-9; 7 nucleotides align to TRBD1. Germline assignment: CDR1 SEHNR and CDR2 FQNEAQ (reference sequence). The CDR3 runs to 13 residues. With V trimmed by 1 base and J by 4 bases, 1 base remained unmatched. The CDR3 region is CASSLEDRYEQYF. CDR3 DNA sequence: TGTGCCAGCAGCTTAGAGGACAGGTACGAGCAGTACTTC. The whole variable domain, filled in from reference TRBV7-9 and TRBJ2-7, reads DTGVSQNPRHKITKRGQNVTFRCDPISEHNRLYWYRQTLGQGPEFLTYFQNEAQLEKSRLLSDRFSAERPKGSFSTLEIQRTEQGDSAMYLCASSLEDRYEQYFGPGTRLTVT.

The chain links TRBV29-1 to TRBJ1-2, with TRBD1 matching 7 bases. The ends lost 7 bases at V and 8 bases at J; junction bases unmatched: 7. CDR3 length: 11 amino acids. The germline V gene has CDR1 SQVTM and CDR2 ANQGSEA. The CDR3 is CSARQGFGYTF. The CDR3 region has the DNA TGCAGCGCCCGACAGGGATTCGGCTACACCTTC.

The rearrangement joins TRBV5-1 to TRBJ2-6; TRBD2 is a possible D gene (7 bases). The V and J ends lost 0 bases and 2 bases respectively, with 12 bases between them. The CDR3 is 17 residues long. Germline-derived CDR1 and CDR2 are SGHRS and YFSETQ. Written as DNA, the CDR3 is TGCGCCAGCAGCTTGGGGGGGGGCCTCGCTGGGGCCAACGTCCTGACTTTC. The encoded protein is CASSLGGGLAGANVLTF.

The chain carries TRBV6-5 and TRBJ2-1; a possible D gene is TRBD1 (5 bases). The CDR3 contains 14 residues. Germline values: CDR1 MNHEY, CDR2 SVGAGI. V was clipped by 2 bases and J by 4 bases, with 9 bases between them. The CDR3 nucleotides read TGTGCCAGCAGTTACGGGGCAGCTTACAATGAGCAGTTCTTC. Its protein is CASSYGAAYNEQFF.

This clone was recorded once. V is TRBV19 and J is TRBJ2-4, with D possibly TRBD2 on 6 matching bases. V was cut by 7 bases and J by 5 bases, with 21 bases left in between. The CDR3 is 16 amino acids. CDR1 and CDR2 (germline): LNHDA, SQIVND (reference sequence). DNA for the CDR3: TGTGCCAGTACCACCCTAGGAGGGCGGCAGGAAAACATTCAGTACTTC. It encodes CASTTLGGRQENIQYF. The full variable domain, with the rest looked up from reference TRBV19 and TRBJ2-4, is DGGITQSPKYLFRKEGQNVTLSCEQNLNHDAMYWYRQDPGQGLRLIYYSQIVNDFQKGDIAEGYSVSREKKESFPLTVTSAQKNPTAFYLCASTTLGGRQENIQYFGAGTRLSVL.

CDR3 nucleotide sequence: TGTGCCAGTAGTATCTTGGGGGCCGGACAGAGACCGTACAATGAGCAGTTCTTC. It translates to CASSILGAGQRPYNEQFF. V gene TRBV19 combines with J gene TRBJ2-1, with D maybe TRBD1 (6 bases). The CDR3 is made up of 18 amino acids. Germline CDR1 and CDR2: LNHDA and SQIVND (reference sequence). The V end lost 3 bases, the J end lost 4 bases, and 22 bases lay between the germline ends. Drawing the rest from reference TRBV19 and TRBJ2-1, the complete variable domain is DGGITQSPKYLFRKEGQNVTLSCEQNLNHDAMYWYRQDPGQGLRLIYYSQIVNDFQKGDIAEGYSVSREKKESFPLTVTSAQKNPTAFYLCASSILGAGQRPYNEQFFGPGTRLTVL.

This chain joins TRBV6-5 and TRBJ2-7; TRBD1 matches at 7 bases. This CDR3 is built from 14 residues. Germline lookup yields CDR1 MNHEY and CDR2 SVGAGI. Trimming removed 6 bases from V and 2 bases from J; junction bases left unmatched: 7. The chain's CDR3 is CASRPPTGTYEQYF. The CDR3 region has the DNA TGTGCCAGCAGACCCCCGACAGGGACCTACGAGCAGTACTTC.

The rearrangement uses TRBV27 and TRBJ2-7; D is perhaps TRBD2 (6 bases). CDR1 is MNHEY, CDR2 SMNVEV, per germline (reference sequence). The CDR3 has 14 amino acids. V gave up 5 bases and J gave up 2 bases, with 13 bases separating them. The CDR3 reads CASSPSGQPYEQYF. The CDR3, as DNA: TGTGCCAGCAGTCCGAGCGGGCAGCCCTACGAGCAGTACTTC.

V usage is TRBV9 and J usage is TRBJ2-7, with 11 nucleotides matching TRBD1. The junction had 7 bases not matched to a gene; V was cut back by 4 bases and J by 4 bases. From germline, CDR1 is SGDLS and CDR2 YYNGEE. The CDR3 consists of 15 residues. CDR3 DNA sequence: TGTGCCAGCAGCCCGGGGGGGACAGGGGGGTACGAGCAGTACTTC. Translation: CASSPGGTGGYEQYF.

The chain recombines TRBV4-3 with TRBJ2-3; 10 nucleotides line up with TRBD1. The germline V gene encodes CDR1 LGHNA and CDR2 YSLEER. Germline trimming cut 0 bases from V and 4 bases from J; bases unmatched to any gene: 13. The CDR3 covers 19 residues. The CDR3 here is CASSQDFLTGTGEADTQYF. CDR3 nucleotides: TGCGCCAGCAGCCAAGATTTTCTGACCGGGACAGGGGAGGCAGATACGCAGTATTTT.

CDR3 sequence reads: CAISPQGTEQYF. CDR3 DNA: TGTGCCATCAGTCCACAGGGTACAGAGCAGTACTTC. The J gene is TRBJ2-7, the V gene TRBV10-3; possibly TRBD1 for D (6 bases). CDR3 length equals 12 residues. The germline V gene has CDR1 ENHRY and CDR2 SYGVKD. Between the trimmed V and J ends, which lost 5 bases and 7 bases, there was a span of 12 bases.

The chain links TRBV14 to TRBJ1-1, with D possibly being TRBD1 (6 bases). The CDR3 spans 14 residues. The germline CDR1 and CDR2 sequences are SGHDN and FVKESK. Trimming left V 1 base short and J 6 bases short, with 12 bases between. The CDR3 loop reads CASSQAGHSAEAFF. CDR3 DNA sequence: TGTGCCAGCAGCCAAGCGGGACATTCGGCTGAAGCTTTCTTT.

V gene TRBV27 combines with J gene TRBJ2-1; 7 positions agree with TRBD2. The germline V gene has CDR1 MNHEY and CDR2 SMNVEV (reference sequence). Trimming cost V 4 bases and J 5 bases; bases outside gene matches: 2. The CDR3 has 13 amino acids. This CDR3 reads CASSWGGNNEQFF. In DNA form, the CDR3 reads TGTGCCAGCAGTTGGGGGGGGAACAATGAGCAGTTCTTC.

This rearrangement joins TRBV5-1 to TRBJ2-2; 7 bases line up with TRBD1. J was trimmed by 5 bases and V by 0 bases; bases with no gene match: 4. Germline V CDR1 and CDR2: SGHRS, YFSETQ. The CDR3 is 15 residues long. The CDR3 nucleotides read TGCGCCAGCAGCTTGGCCGGGACAGTGACCGGGGAGCTGTTTTTT. As protein: CASSLAGTVTGELFF.

The rearrangement links TRBV28 to TRBJ2-7; unclear D gene. The V end was cut by 2 bases, the J end by 2 bases, with 13 bases between. This CDR3 spans 15 amino acids. Germline-derived CDR1 and CDR2 are MDHEN and SYDVKM. The CDR3 bases are TGTGCCAGCAGTTTAGGAGTGAGAGGCCCCTACGAGCAGTACTTC. Translating it yields CASSLGVRGPYEQYF.